One T cell receptor beta chain is described in this entry. What it recognizes is unknown. Compared with germline, one end of the junction differs, possibly owing to a read error. The data are from a study of T and B cells in COVID-19 patients. General study findings and limits: In COVID-19 patients, T cell receptor beta variable and joining gene use was reportedly strongly skewed.

TRB was amplified from approximately 250-480 ng of blood genomic DNA. BIOMED2 TRB-A/B primer pools were used in multiplex TRB PCR. In TCRdb, the multiplex PCR reads were re-called with MiXCR into one record per CDR3 protein. The sample has more than 11,000 distinct CDR3 sequences, approximately 30% seen once. The source material was blood. The sequence derives from a human donor who had recovered from COVID-19.

CDR3 DNA sequence: TGTGCCACCAGTGAAGGGGGCCTAAATCAGCCCAAGCATTTT. It encodes CATSEGGLNQPKHF. This chain uses TRBV24-1 with TRBJ1-5; 7 nucleotides line up with TRBD1. The CDR3 length is 14 residues. Germline V gene lookup returns CDR1 KGHDR and CDR2 SFDVKD.